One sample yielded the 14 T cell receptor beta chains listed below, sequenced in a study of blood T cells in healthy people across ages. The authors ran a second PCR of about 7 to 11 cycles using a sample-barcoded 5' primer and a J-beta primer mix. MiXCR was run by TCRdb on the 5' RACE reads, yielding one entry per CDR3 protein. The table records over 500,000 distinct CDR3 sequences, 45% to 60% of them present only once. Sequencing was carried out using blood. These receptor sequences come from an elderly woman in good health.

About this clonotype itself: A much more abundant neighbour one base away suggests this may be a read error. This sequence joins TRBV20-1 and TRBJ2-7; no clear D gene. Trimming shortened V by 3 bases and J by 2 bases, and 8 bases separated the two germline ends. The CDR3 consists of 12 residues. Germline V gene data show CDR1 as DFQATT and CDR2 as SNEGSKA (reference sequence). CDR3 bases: TGCAGTGCTAGTGGGGAAGCCTACGAGCAGTACTTC. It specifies CSASGEAYEQYF.

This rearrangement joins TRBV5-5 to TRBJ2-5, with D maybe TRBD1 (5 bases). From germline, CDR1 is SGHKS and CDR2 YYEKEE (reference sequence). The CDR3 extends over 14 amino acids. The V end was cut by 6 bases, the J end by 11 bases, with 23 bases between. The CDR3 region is CASTLSSPDNEQYF. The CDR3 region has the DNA TGTGCCAGCACCCTTAGTAGCCCGGACAATGAGCAGTACTTC.

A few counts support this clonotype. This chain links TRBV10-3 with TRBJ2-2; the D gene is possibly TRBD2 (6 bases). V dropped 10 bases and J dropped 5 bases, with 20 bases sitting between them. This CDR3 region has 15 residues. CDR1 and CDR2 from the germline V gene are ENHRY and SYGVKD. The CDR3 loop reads CATTTGLKGTGELFF. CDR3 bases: TGTGCCACTACAACGGGACTCAAGGGGACCGGGGAGCTGTTTTTT.

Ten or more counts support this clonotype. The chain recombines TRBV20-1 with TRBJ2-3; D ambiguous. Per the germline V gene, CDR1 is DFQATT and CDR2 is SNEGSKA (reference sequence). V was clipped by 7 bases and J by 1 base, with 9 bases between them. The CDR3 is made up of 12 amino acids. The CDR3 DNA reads TGCAGTGTACCACACGGCACAGATACGCAGTATTTT. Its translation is CSVPHGTDTQYF.

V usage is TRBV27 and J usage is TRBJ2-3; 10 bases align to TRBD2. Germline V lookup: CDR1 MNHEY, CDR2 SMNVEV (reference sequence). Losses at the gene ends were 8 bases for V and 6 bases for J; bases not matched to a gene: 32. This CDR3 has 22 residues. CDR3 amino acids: CASLEGKREGPKRRLTGDTQYF. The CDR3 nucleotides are TGTGCCAGCTTGGAGGGGAAGCGGGAGGGCCCAAAACGTCGTTTAACGGGGGATACGCAGTATTTT.

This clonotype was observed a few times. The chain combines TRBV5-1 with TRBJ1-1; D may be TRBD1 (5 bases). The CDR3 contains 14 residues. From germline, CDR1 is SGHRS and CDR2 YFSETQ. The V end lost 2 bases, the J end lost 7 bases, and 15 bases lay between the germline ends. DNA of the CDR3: TGCGCCAGCAGCTTAACAGTCATGGGGGGTGAAGCTTTCTTT. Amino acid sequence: CASSLTVMGGEAFF.

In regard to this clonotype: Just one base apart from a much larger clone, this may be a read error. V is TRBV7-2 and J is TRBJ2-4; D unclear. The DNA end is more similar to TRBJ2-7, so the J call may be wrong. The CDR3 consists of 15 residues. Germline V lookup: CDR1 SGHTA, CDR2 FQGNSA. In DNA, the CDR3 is TGTGCCGGCAGCTTAAGTGTCCACGGAGCCTACGAGCAGTACTTC. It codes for CAGSLSVHGAYEQYF.

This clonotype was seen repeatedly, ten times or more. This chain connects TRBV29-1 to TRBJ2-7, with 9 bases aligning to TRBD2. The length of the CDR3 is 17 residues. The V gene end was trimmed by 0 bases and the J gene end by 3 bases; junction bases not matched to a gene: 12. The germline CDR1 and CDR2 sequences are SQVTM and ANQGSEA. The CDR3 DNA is TGCAGCGTTGAAGATCTCTCCGGTAGCGGGAGCCGCTACGAGCAGTACTTC. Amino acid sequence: CSVEDLSGSGSRYEQYF.

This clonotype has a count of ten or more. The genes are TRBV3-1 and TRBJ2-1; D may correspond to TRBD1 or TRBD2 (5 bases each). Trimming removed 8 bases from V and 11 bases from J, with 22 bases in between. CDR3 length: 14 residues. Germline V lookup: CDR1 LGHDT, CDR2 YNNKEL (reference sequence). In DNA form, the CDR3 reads TGTGCCAGCTCCCAGGACGGGGCGGACGATAAGCAGTTCTTC. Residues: CASSQDGADDKQFF.

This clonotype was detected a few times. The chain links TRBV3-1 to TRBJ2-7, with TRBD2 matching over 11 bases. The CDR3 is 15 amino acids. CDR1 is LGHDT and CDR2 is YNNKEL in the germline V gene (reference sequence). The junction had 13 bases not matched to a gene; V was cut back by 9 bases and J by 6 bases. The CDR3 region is CASSGTSGGHSEQYF. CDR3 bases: TGTGCCAGTTCCGGTACTAGCGGGGGACACAGCGAGCAGTACTTC.

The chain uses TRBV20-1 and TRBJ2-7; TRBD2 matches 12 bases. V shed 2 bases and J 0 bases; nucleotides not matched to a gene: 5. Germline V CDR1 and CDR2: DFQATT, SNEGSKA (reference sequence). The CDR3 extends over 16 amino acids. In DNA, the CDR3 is TGCAGTGCTAGACCCACTAGCGGGAGGCTCTCCTACGAGCAGTACTTC. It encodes CSARPTSGRLSYEQYF.

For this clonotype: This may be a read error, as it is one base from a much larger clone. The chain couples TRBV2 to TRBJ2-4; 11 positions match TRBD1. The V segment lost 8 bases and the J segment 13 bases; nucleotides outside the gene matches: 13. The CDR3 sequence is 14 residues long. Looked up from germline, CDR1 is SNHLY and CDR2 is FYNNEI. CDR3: CASLGQGAYNEQYF. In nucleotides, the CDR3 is TGTGCCAGCTTAGGACAGGGGGCCTACAATGAGCAGTACTTC.

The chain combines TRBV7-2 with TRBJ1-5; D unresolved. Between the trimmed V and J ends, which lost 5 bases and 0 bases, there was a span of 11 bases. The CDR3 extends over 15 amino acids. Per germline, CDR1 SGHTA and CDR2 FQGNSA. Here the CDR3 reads CASSRGSNSNQPQHF. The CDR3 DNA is TGTGCCAGCAGCCGAGGGTCGAATAGCAATCAGCCCCAGCATTTT.

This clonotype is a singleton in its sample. The chain's CDR3 is CATDPRGDNEQFF. As DNA, the CDR3 is TGTGCCACCGATCCGAGAGGCGACAATGAGCAGTTCTTC. The chain joins TRBV10-3 to TRBJ2-1; no clear D gene. The CDR3 loop spans 13 amino acids. Trimming shortened V by 10 bases and J by 5 bases, and 15 bases separated the two germline ends. Germline lookup yields CDR1 ENHRY and CDR2 SYGVKD.